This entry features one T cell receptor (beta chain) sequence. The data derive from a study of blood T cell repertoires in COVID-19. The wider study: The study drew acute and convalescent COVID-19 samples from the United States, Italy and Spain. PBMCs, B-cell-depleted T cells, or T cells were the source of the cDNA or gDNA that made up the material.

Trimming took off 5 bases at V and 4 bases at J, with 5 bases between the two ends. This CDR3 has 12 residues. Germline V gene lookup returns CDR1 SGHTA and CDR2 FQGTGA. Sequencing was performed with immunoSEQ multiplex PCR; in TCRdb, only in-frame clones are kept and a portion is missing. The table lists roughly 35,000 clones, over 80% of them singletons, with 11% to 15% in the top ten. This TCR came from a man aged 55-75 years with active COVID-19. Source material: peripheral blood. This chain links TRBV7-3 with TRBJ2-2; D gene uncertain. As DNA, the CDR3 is TGTGCCAGCAGCCCTCCCACCGGGGAGCTGTTTTTT. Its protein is CASSPPTGELFF. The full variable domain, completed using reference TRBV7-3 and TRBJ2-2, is GAGVSQTPSNKVTEKGKYVELRCDPISGHTALYWYRQSLGQGPEFLIYFQGTGAADDSGLPNDRFFAVRPEGSVSTLKIQRTERGDSAVYLCASSPPTGELFFGEGSRLTVL.